One sample yielded the 5 T cell receptor beta chains listed below, sequenced in a study of T-cell reconstitution after alpha-beta-depleted transplantation in children. Preparation of the TCRbeta library used unique molecular identifiers. TCRdb re-derived calls from the PCR reads in MiXCR, one entry per CDR3 protein. The profile shows 600,000 to 800,000 distinct CDR3 sequences, about an eighth of them singletons. Sequencing used PBMCs, obtained before TCRalphabeta/CD19-depleted stem cell transplant. The receptors stem from a girl aged 2 to 10 with congenital amegakaryocytic thrombocytopenia, due to receive a stem cell transplant.

The chain is built from TRBV12-3 or TRBV12-4 and TRBJ2-3, with no clear D. The CDR3 contains 13 residues. Trimming shortened V by 2 bases and J by 7 bases, and 10 bases separated the two germline ends. CDR3 sequence (DNA): TGTGCCAGCAGTTTATCACAGCCGAATACGCAGTATTTT. Its protein product is CASSLSQPNTQYF.

The sample holds many counts of this clonotype. The chain links TRBV4-1 to TRBJ2-1, with TRBD2 identical over 11 bases. V lost 0 bases to trimming and J lost 9 bases; unmatched junction nucleotides: 7. Germline V CDR1 and CDR2: MGHRA, YSYEKL. The CDR3 consists of 16 residues. CDR3 coding DNA: TGCGCCAGCAGCCAAGATTTCGGGACTAGCGGATTTGAGCAGTTCTTC. It is translated as CASSQDFGTSGFEQFF.

This clonotype was detected only a few times. The chain is built from TRBV5-5 and TRBJ2-1; no clear D. Trimming left V 2 bases short and J 10 bases short, with 10 bases between. This CDR3 comprises 12 residues. The germline gives CDR1 SGHKS, CDR2 YYEKEE (reference sequence). In nucleotides, the CDR3 is TGTGCCAGCAGCTTCTACGATGAGGAGCAGTTCTTC. Protein product: CASSFYDEEQFF. Drawing the rest from reference TRBV5-5 and TRBJ2-1, the complete variable domain is DAGVTQSPTHLIKTRGQQVTLRCSPISGHKSVSWYQQVLGQGPQFIFQYYEKEERGRGNFPDRFSARQFPNYSSELNVNALLLGDSALYLCASSFYDEEQFFGPGTRLTVL.

As concerns this clonotype: This clone may be a read error of a much larger clone one base away. This chain joins TRBV20-1 and TRBJ1-2, with D unresolved. The CDR3 is 9 residues long. Trimming took off 3 bases at V and 12 bases at J, with 8 bases between the two ends. Germline V gene data show CDR1 as DFQATT and CDR2 as SNEGSKA (reference sequence). The CDR3 bases are TGCAGTGCTAGGCGAGGCCACACCTTC. It encodes CSARRGHTF.

V is TRBV7-9 and J is TRBJ2-7; tentatively, D is TRBD2 (6 bases). V dropped 7 bases and J dropped 2 bases, with 15 bases sitting between them. The germline CDR1 and CDR2 sequences are SEHNR and FQNEAQ (reference sequence). The CDR3 runs to 14 residues. The CDR3 loop is CASTHGGFPYEQYF. The CDR3 nucleotides read TGTGCCAGCACCCACGGGGGATTCCCCTACGAGCAGTACTTC.